This entry is about one TCR beta chain. Antigen: not known. Germline V gene lookup returns CDR1 SGHRS and CDR2 YFSETQ. Trimming removed 7 bases from V and 1 base from J, with 13 bases in between. CDR3 length equals 14 residues. These data originate in a study of cytomegalovirus exposure and HLA in healthy donors. Across the study: Both the 100 to 150 validation repertoires and the approximately 640 first-cohort repertoires used the same platform, as reported by a later analysis. Points from the study as a whole: The study flagged fewer than 200 TCR beta chains as cytomegalovirus-associated. Whilst most TCR sequences proved rare, a subset of public TCRs occurred across many donors. Later, an analysis found that TCR clusters from the first cohort tended to co-occur in the roughly 120 validation repertoires.

Assay: immunoSEQ multiplex PCR; the TCRdb copy retains only in-frame clones and omits some. The data contain about 240,000 clones, about 90% of them singletons. The receptor was derived from a woman aged 30 to 39 in good health and CMV-seropositive. The genes are TRBV5-1 and TRBJ2-3; D may be TRBD2 (6 bases). Sequenced: PBMCs. As DNA, the CDR3 is TGCGCCAGCGGAACGGAGCGGGGCACAGATACGCAGTATTTT. It is translated as CASGTERGTDTQYF.